Listed below are T cell receptor beta chains from one sample, sequenced in a study of T-cell memory formation after mild COVID-19. From the 5' RACE reads, TCRdb called clonotypes with MiXCR, one entry per CDR3 protein. The sample carries 300,000 or so distinct CDR3 sequences, about 15% recorded once. Sequenced input: PBMCs or a T cell subset sorted from them (not recorded which). The receptors stem from a man aged 18-30 years who had mild COVID-19 (a few samples of this study predate the infection). Cell type and time point are not known. The CDR3 runs from the conserved cysteine through the conserved F or W. The order of the fields is V gene, D gene, CDR3 length, J gene, clone size, CDR3 protein, CDR3 DNA. A D gene is named only where the DNA matches it firmly. Size is stated for part of the rows, as once, few or many counts, or as a class when the clone is expanded.

v_call: TRBV14
d_call: .
cdr3_length: 13
j_call: TRBJ1-6
clone_size: .
cdr3_aa: CASSQEIRAPLHF
cdr3_nt: TGTGCCAGCAGCCAAGAGATAAGGGCACCCCTCCACTTT

v_call: TRBV7-2
d_call: .
cdr3_length: 14
j_call: TRBJ1-2
clone_size: many
cdr3_aa: CASSLGPPGDGYTF
cdr3_nt: TGTGCCAGCAGCTTAGGGCCGCCTGGGGATGGCTACACCTTC

v_call: TRBV3-1
d_call: TRBD1
cdr3_length: 16
j_call: TRBJ1-1
clone_size: many
cdr3_aa: CASSQWGQTTNTWAFF
cdr3_nt: TGTGCCAGCAGCCAGTGGGGACAGACAACCAACACTTGGGCTTTCTTT

v_call: TRBV3-1
d_call: .
cdr3_length: 15
j_call: TRBJ2-7
clone_size: many
cdr3_aa: CASSQGLSASYEQYF
cdr3_nt: TGTGCCAGCAGCCAAGGCCTGAGTGCGAGCTACGAGCAGTACTTC

v_call: TRBV7-2
d_call: TRBD1
cdr3_length: 17
j_call: TRBJ1-6
clone_size: few
cdr3_aa: CASSFADRGSYNSPLHF
cdr3_nt: TGTGCCAGCAGCTTCGCAGACAGGGGGTCCTATAATTCACCCCTCCACTTT

v_call: TRBV7-2
d_call: .
cdr3_length: 15
j_call: TRBJ1-2
clone_size: .
cdr3_aa: CASSLVEGVSYGYTF
cdr3_nt: TGTGCCAGCAGCTTAGTTGAGGGTGTCAGCTATGGCTACACCTTC

v_call: TRBV7-9
d_call: TRBD1
cdr3_length: 14
j_call: TRBJ2-3
clone_size: few
cdr3_aa: CATPQGASTDTQYF
cdr3_nt: TGTGCCACGCCACAGGGGGCCAGCACAGATACGCAGTATTTT

v_call: TRBV18
d_call: TRBD2
cdr3_length: 16
j_call: TRBJ2-3
clone_size: many
cdr3_aa: CASSPGAGRSTDTQYF
cdr3_nt: TGTGCCAGCTCACCTGGAGCGGGGAGGAGCACAGATACGCAGTATTTT

v_call: TRBV30
d_call: .
cdr3_length: 12
j_call: TRBJ1-3
clone_size: .
cdr3_aa: CAWTATGNTIYF
cdr3_nt: TGTGCCTGGACCGCGACTGGAAACACCATATATTTT

v_call: TRBV5-1
d_call: TRBD1
cdr3_length: 15
j_call: TRBJ1-2
clone_size: few
cdr3_aa: CASSLIGGADYGYTF
cdr3_nt: TGCGCCAGCAGCTTAATAGGGGGCGCAGACTATGGCTACACCTTC

v_call: TRBV10-3
d_call: .
cdr3_length: 16
j_call: TRBJ1-5
clone_size: few
cdr3_aa: CAISPLGGARGQPQHF
cdr3_nt: TGTGCCATCAGCCCTTTGGGGGGGGCCCGCGGTCAGCCCCAGCATTTT

v_call: TRBV12-3/TRBV12-4
d_call: TRBD1
cdr3_length: 15
j_call: TRBJ1-1
clone_size: .
cdr3_aa: CASSLRGQLNTEAFF
cdr3_nt: TGTGCCAGCAGTCTCAGGGGACAGTTGAACACTGAAGCTTTCTTT

v_call: TRBV7-6
d_call: TRBD1
cdr3_length: 15
j_call: TRBJ1-1
clone_size: few
cdr3_aa: CASSSRTGRGSEAFF
cdr3_nt: TGTGCCAGCAGCAGCAGGACAGGGCGTGGGAGTGAAGCTTTCTTT

v_call: TRBV13
d_call: TRBD1
cdr3_length: 15
j_call: TRBJ2-5
clone_size: few
cdr3_aa: CASNRRQGGGETQYF
cdr3_nt: TGTGCCAGCAATCGAAGACAGGGGGGAGGAGAGACCCAGTACTTC

v_call: TRBV5-1
d_call: TRBD1
cdr3_length: 15
j_call: TRBJ1-2
clone_size: .
cdr3_aa: CASSLAVQGAGGYTF
cdr3_nt: TGCGCCAGCAGCTTGGCTGTCCAGGGGGCGGGCGGCTACACCTTC

v_call: TRBV3-1
d_call: TRBD1
cdr3_length: 12
j_call: TRBJ2-3
clone_size: few
cdr3_aa: CASRQGTDTQYF
cdr3_nt: TGTGCCAGCAGACAGGGGACAGATACGCAGTATTTT

v_call: TRBV7-9
d_call: TRBD1
cdr3_length: 16
j_call: TRBJ2-2
clone_size: few
cdr3_aa: CASSLLTGGWSGELFF
cdr3_nt: TGTGCCAGCAGCTTATTGACAGGGGGTTGGTCCGGGGAGCTGTTTTTT

v_call: TRBV7-2
d_call: .
cdr3_length: 12
j_call: TRBJ1-6
clone_size: .
cdr3_aa: CASSQGVSPLHF
cdr3_nt: TGTGCCAGCAGCCAGGGTGTTTCACCCCTCCACTTT

v_call: TRBV12-3/TRBV12-4
d_call: .
cdr3_length: 11
j_call: TRBJ1-1
clone_size: .
cdr3_aa: CASSYQTEAFF
cdr3_nt: TGTGCCAGCAGTTATCAAACTGAAGCTTTCTTT

v_call: TRBV9
d_call: .
cdr3_length: 16
j_call: TRBJ2-6
clone_size: few
cdr3_aa: CASSPGPPSGANVLTF
cdr3_nt: TGTGCCAGCAGCCCGGGGCCGCCCTCTGGGGCCAACGTCCTGACTTTC

v_call: TRBV25-1
d_call: .
cdr3_length: 13
j_call: TRBJ1-1
clone_size: many
cdr3_aa: CASSLLMNTEAFF
cdr3_nt: TGTGCCAGCAGTTTATTAATGAACACTGAAGCTTTCTTT

v_call: TRBV12-3/TRBV12-4
d_call: .
cdr3_length: 14
j_call: TRBJ2-7
clone_size: .
cdr3_aa: CASSLGRISYEQYF
cdr3_nt: TGTGCCAGCAGTTTAGGCAGGATAAGCTACGAGCAGTACTTC

v_call: TRBV6-5
d_call: TRBD1
cdr3_length: 13
j_call: TRBJ1-2
clone_size: .
cdr3_aa: CASSGTEYYGYTF
cdr3_nt: TGTGCCAGCAGTGGGACAGAGTACTATGGCTACACCTTC

v_call: TRBV15
d_call: .
cdr3_length: 13
j_call: TRBJ2-1
clone_size: .
cdr3_aa: CATSTYLGVEQFF
cdr3_nt: TGTGCCACCAGCACATATCTAGGGGTCGAGCAGTTCTTC

v_call: TRBV28
d_call: .
cdr3_length: 17
j_call: TRBJ1-1
clone_size: few
cdr3_aa: CASSLSSYATTSGEAFF
cdr3_nt: TGTGCCAGCAGTTTATCTTCGTATGCGACGACCTCAGGTGAAGCTTTCTTT

v_call: TRBV25-1
d_call: TRBD1
cdr3_length: 14
j_call: TRBJ2-3
clone_size: medium-sized
cdr3_aa: CASRRGTGTDTQYF
cdr3_nt: TGTGCCAGCAGGAGGGGGACAGGCACAGATACGCAGTATTTT

v_call: TRBV23-1
d_call: .
cdr3_length: 17
j_call: TRBJ2-5
clone_size: .
cdr3_aa: CASSQSPAGAGKETQYF
cdr3_nt: TGCGCCAGCAGTCAATCGCCCGCGGGGGCCGGGAAAGAGACCCAGTACTTC

v_call: TRBV6-5
d_call: TRBD2
cdr3_length: 15
j_call: TRBJ2-2
clone_size: .
cdr3_aa: CASRLSGGRTGELFF
cdr3_nt: TGTGCCAGCAGGCTTAGCGGGGGCCGCACCGGGGAGCTGTTTTTT

v_call: TRBV19
d_call: .
cdr3_length: 15
j_call: TRBJ1-1
clone_size: .
cdr3_aa: CASSIVRSQNTEAFF
cdr3_nt: TGTGCCAGTAGTATAGTACGTTCGCAGAACACTGAAGCTTTCTTT

v_call: TRBV20-1
d_call: .
cdr3_length: 15
j_call: TRBJ2-1
clone_size: .
cdr3_aa: CSAREAGVVGGEQFF
cdr3_nt: TGCAGTGCTAGGGAGGCGGGGGTAGTAGGGGGTGAGCAGTTCTTC

v_call: TRBV15
d_call: .
cdr3_length: 13
j_call: TRBJ1-2
clone_size: few
cdr3_aa: CATTKGANYGYTF
cdr3_nt: TGTGCCACGACCAAGGGGGCTAACTATGGCTACACCTTC

v_call: TRBV7-3
d_call: .
cdr3_length: 15
j_call: TRBJ2-3
clone_size: .
cdr3_aa: CASSFLSGVEDTQYF
cdr3_nt: TGTGCCAGCAGCTTTCTGTCGGGGGTTGAAGATACGCAGTATTTT

v_call: TRBV9
d_call: TRBD2
cdr3_length: 17
j_call: TRBJ2-1
clone_size: few
cdr3_aa: CASSGTSGEQGLDEQFF
cdr3_nt: TGTGCCAGCAGCGGGACTAGCGGGGAACAAGGCCTTGATGAGCAGTTCTTC

v_call: TRBV10-2
d_call: TRBD1
cdr3_length: 13
j_call: TRBJ1-2
clone_size: .
cdr3_aa: CASSETGADVYTF
cdr3_nt: TGCGCCAGCAGTGAAACAGGGGCGGACGTCTACACCTTC

v_call: TRBV5-1
d_call: TRBD1
cdr3_length: 18
j_call: TRBJ2-3
clone_size: few
cdr3_aa: CASSPRGQAYSSTDTQYF
cdr3_nt: TGCGCCAGCAGCCCGAGAGGACAGGCATATTCTAGCACAGATACGCAGTATTTT

v_call: TRBV15
d_call: .
cdr3_length: 16
j_call: TRBJ2-5
clone_size: few
cdr3_aa: CATSRGVVLEEETQYF
cdr3_nt: TGTGCCACCAGCAGAGGGGTAGTGCTAGAAGAAGAGACCCAGTACTTC

v_call: TRBV6-5
d_call: .
cdr3_length: 14
j_call: TRBJ2-5
clone_size: many
cdr3_aa: CASSPPGRGETQYF
cdr3_nt: TGTGCCAGCAGTCCCCCCGGGAGAGGAGAGACCCAGTACTTC

v_call: TRBV7-8
d_call: .
cdr3_length: 14
j_call: TRBJ1-1
clone_size: few
cdr3_aa: CASSFRSRNTEAFF
cdr3_nt: TGTGCCAGCAGCTTTCGTAGTCGGAACACTGAAGCTTTCTTT

v_call: TRBV7-9
d_call: TRBD1
cdr3_length: 14
j_call: TRBJ1-4
clone_size: few
cdr3_aa: CASSLGTANEKLFF
cdr3_nt: TGTGCCAGCAGCTTGGGGACAGCTAATGAAAAACTGTTTTTT

v_call: TRBV7-8
d_call: TRBD1
cdr3_length: 16
j_call: TRBJ1-6
clone_size: .
cdr3_aa: CASSLGWTGPGSPLHF
cdr3_nt: TGTGCCAGCAGCTTAGGGTGGACAGGGCCGGGTTCACCCCTCCACTTT

v_call: TRBV15
d_call: TRBD2
cdr3_length: 15
j_call: TRBJ2-3
clone_size: .
cdr3_aa: CATSRDSGGADTQYF
cdr3_nt: TGTGCCACCAGCAGAGATAGCGGGGGGGCAGATACGCAGTATTTT

v_call: TRBV6-2/TRBV6-3
d_call: .
cdr3_length: 15
j_call: TRBJ2-2
clone_size: few
cdr3_aa: CATYSNLRGTGELFF
cdr3_nt: TGTGCCACCTACTCCAACTTGCGTGGCACCGGGGAGCTGTTTTTT

v_call: TRBV5-4
d_call: .
cdr3_length: 18
j_call: TRBJ2-5
clone_size: .
cdr3_aa: CASSNYLVAGPQVETQYF
cdr3_nt: TGTGCCAGCAGCAACTACCTAGTCGCAGGGCCTCAAGTGGAGACCCAGTACTTC

v_call: TRBV4-1
d_call: .
cdr3_length: 17
j_call: TRBJ1-2
clone_size: .
cdr3_aa: CASSQVFRGNSNYGYTF
cdr3_nt: TGCGCCAGCAGCCAAGTATTTCGTGGAAATTCTAACTATGGCTACACCTTC

v_call: TRBV5-1
d_call: .
cdr3_length: 15
j_call: TRBJ2-2
clone_size: .
cdr3_aa: CASSLGLGRTGELFF
cdr3_nt: TGCGCCAGCAGCTTGGGTTTGGGCCGCACCGGGGAGCTGTTTTTT

v_call: TRBV7-9
d_call: .
cdr3_length: 16
j_call: TRBJ2-3
clone_size: many
cdr3_aa: CASSLLTLVYTDTQYF
cdr3_nt: TGTGCCAGCAGCTTACTGACACTCGTTTACACAGATACGCAGTATTTT

v_call: TRBV28
d_call: .
cdr3_length: 14
j_call: TRBJ2-3
clone_size: many
cdr3_aa: CASSMASGFDTQYF
cdr3_nt: TGTGCCAGCAGCATGGCTTCAGGGTTCGATACGCAGTATTTT

v_call: TRBV7-2
d_call: TRBD2
cdr3_length: 14
j_call: TRBJ2-1
clone_size: .
cdr3_aa: CASSLGTSSNEQFF
cdr3_nt: TGTGCCAGCAGCTTAGGGACTAGTTCCAATGAGCAGTTCTTC

v_call: TRBV6-5
d_call: .
cdr3_length: 13
j_call: TRBJ1-5
clone_size: .
cdr3_aa: CASSYEGGQPQHF
cdr3_nt: TGTGCCAGCAGTTACGAGGGCGGGCAGCCCCAGCATTTT

v_call: TRBV3-1
d_call: TRBD2
cdr3_length: 19
j_call: TRBJ2-7
clone_size: few
cdr3_aa: CASSQVGLAGDPVSYEQYF
cdr3_nt: TGTGCCAGCAGCCAAGTTGGGCTAGCGGGGGACCCGGTCTCCTACGAGCAGTACTTC

v_call: TRBV20-1
d_call: TRBD1
cdr3_length: 13
j_call: TRBJ1-1
clone_size: few
cdr3_aa: CSARSRQGRGTFF
cdr3_nt: TGCAGTGCTAGATCAAGACAGGGGAGAGGGACTTTCTTT

v_call: TRBV5-1
d_call: .
cdr3_length: 15
j_call: TRBJ1-3
clone_size: few
cdr3_aa: CASSLGELSGNTIYF
cdr3_nt: TGCGCCAGCAGCTTGGGGGAGTTATCTGGAAACACCATATATTTT

v_call: TRBV2
d_call: .
cdr3_length: 14
j_call: TRBJ1-1
clone_size: few
cdr3_aa: CASTPMDVNTEAFF
cdr3_nt: TGTGCCAGCACCCCCATGGACGTGAATACTGAAGCTTTCTTT

v_call: TRBV15
d_call: TRBD1
cdr3_length: 13
j_call: TRBJ2-3
clone_size: few
cdr3_aa: CATSVDRADTQYF
cdr3_nt: TGTGCCACCAGCGTCGACAGGGCAGATACGCAGTATTTT

v_call: TRBV29-1
d_call: TRBD1
cdr3_length: 13
j_call: TRBJ1-5
clone_size: few
cdr3_aa: CSAQTGGGQPQHF
cdr3_nt: TGCAGCGCCCAGACAGGGGGAGGTCAGCCCCAGCATTTT